Each of the 28 T cell receptor beta chains below was sequenced from the same sample in a study of CD4 T cells in relation to SARS-CoV-2 and coronaviruses. Sequencing was performed with immunoSEQ multiplex PCR; in TCRdb, only in-frame clones are kept and a portion is missing. The data show about 23,000 clones, approximately 82% seen once. The unexposed donors gave CD4+ T cells in 2011-2018, prior to COVID-19. CD4+ T cells were isolated from the cells after around 9 days of culture. Their specific antigens are unknown. Sequences were obtained from CD4+ T cells from PBMCs, cultured in vitro. The receptor source for this set is a human donor in good health.

This rearrangement joins TRBV7-8 to TRBJ1-3; D perhaps matches TRBD1 (5 bases). There are 16 residues in the CDR3. V lost 3 bases and J 2 bases, leaving 14 bases between the germline ends. Per the germline V gene, CDR1 is SGHVS and CDR2 is FQNEAQ. CDR3 DNA: TGTGCCAGCAGCTTTTCCGGGACTGAGACTGGAAACACCATATATTTT. It specifies CASSFSGTETGNTIYF.

The V gene is TRBV11-2, the J gene TRBJ2-1; 12 bases map to TRBD2. This CDR3 is built from 18 residues. Germline V CDR1 and CDR2: SGHAT, FQNNGV. Trimming cost V 5 bases and J 5 bases; bases outside gene matches: 13. The CDR3 protein is CASSPVRRLAGGDNEQFF. In DNA, the CDR3 is TGTGCCAGCAGCCCGGTCCGCCGGCTAGCGGGAGGGGACAATGAGCAGTTCTTC.

The chain uses TRBV5-1 and TRBJ2-1, with D perhaps being TRBD1 or TRBD2 (5 bases each). Germline V lookup: CDR1 SGHRS, CDR2 YFSETQ. The CDR3 extends over 15 amino acids. The ends were cut back, 3 bases at V and 0 bases at J, with 10 bases in the middle. CDR3 bases: TGCGCCAGCAGCTCGGGGACGAGCTCCTACAATGAGCAGTTCTTC. It is translated as CASSSGTSSYNEQFF.

The rearrangement joins TRBV27 to TRBJ2-5; no definite D call. This CDR3 has 13 residues. Germline-derived CDR1 and CDR2 are MNHEY and SMNVEV (reference sequence). Deletions cut 5 bases from V and 5 bases from J, with 12 bases between. Written as DNA, the CDR3 is TGTGCCAGCAGTCCCCAAGTTAGCGAGACCCAGTACTTC. It codes for CASSPQVSETQYF.

The chain carries TRBV5-1 and TRBJ1-3, with 7 bases aligning to TRBD1. The germline CDR1 and CDR2 sequences are SGHRS and YFSETQ. The trim removed 2 bases at V and 7 bases at J, leaving 9 bases unmatched. CDR3 length: 15 amino acids. The CDR3: CASSFGDRVLNTIYF. DNA for the CDR3: TGCGCCAGCAGCTTCGGTGACAGGGTACTGAACACCATATATTTT.

This chain uses TRBV2 with TRBJ2-1; 8 nucleotides line up with TRBD1. This CDR3 is 14 amino acids long. Germline assignment: CDR1 SNHLY and CDR2 FYNNEI. V shed 7 bases, J shed 4 bases, and the junction held 6 bases outside the gene matches. In nucleotides, the CDR3 is TGTGCCAGCAATAGACAGGGGCTTTACAATGAGCAGTTCTTC. Translation: CASNRQGLYNEQFF.

J is TRBJ2-2 and V is TRBV27, with a possible D match to TRBD1 (6 bases). CDR1 and CDR2 (germline): MNHEY, SMNVEV (reference sequence). The germline V and J ends were trimmed by 9 bases and 8 bases, with 13 bases remaining between them. CDR3 length: 12 residues. CDR3 protein: CASSNRAGELFF. The CDR3 nucleotides are TGTGCCAGTAGCAACAGGGCAGGGGAGCTGTTTTTT.

DNA for the CDR3: TGTGCCAGCAGCCAAGCTGGGGGGCGGAACTATGGCTACACCTTC. Amino acids: CASSQAGGRNYGYTF. The rearrangement links TRBV3-1 (or the pseudogene TRBV3-2) to TRBJ1-2; D perhaps matches TRBD1 (6 bases). The V and J ends lost 1 base and 2 bases respectively, with 11 bases between them. The CDR3 runs 15 residues. The germline V gene has CDR1 LGHDT and CDR2 YNNKEL (reference sequence).

This chain joins TRBV2 and TRBJ1-4, with D possibly TRBD1 on 6 matching bases. V was pared by 3 bases and J by 6 bases, with 11 bases between. The CDR3 length is 14 residues. Germline V gene lookup returns CDR1 SNHLY and CDR2 FYNNEI. This CDR3 reads CASSDPGGDEKLFF. The CDR3 DNA reads as TGTGCCAGCAGTGACCCGGGGGGCGATGAAAAACTGTTTTTT.

The V and J genes are TRBV3-1 (or the pseudogene TRBV3-2) and TRBJ2-1; maybe TRBD2 (6 bases). Germline values: CDR1 LGHDT, CDR2 YNNKEL (reference sequence). Trimming removed 10 bases from V and 6 bases from J, with 16 bases in between. The CDR3 is 13 amino acids. CDR3: CATATRSRNEQFF. In DNA form, the CDR3 reads TGTGCCACAGCGACTAGGTCACGCAATGAGCAGTTCTTC.

This sequence joins TRBV7-9 and TRBJ2-1; TRBD2 aligns across 7 bases. Germline V gene sequence: CDR1 SEHNR, CDR2 FQNEAQ (reference sequence). The CDR3 runs 13 residues. V trimming: 4 bases; J trimming: 7 bases; junction bases outside the gene matches: 4. DNA of the CDR3: TGTGCCAGCAGCTCGTGGACTAGGAATGAGCAGTTCTTC. It codes for CASSSWTRNEQFF. Complete variable domain (other parts from reference TRBV7-9 and TRBJ2-1): DTGVSQNPRHKITKRGQNVTFRCDPISEHNRLYWYRQTLGQGPEFLTYFQNEAQLEKSRLLSDRFSAERPKGSFSTLEIQRTEQGDSAMYLCASSSWTRNEQFFGPGTRLTVL.

V usage is TRBV24-1 and J usage is TRBJ1-2; 7 nucleotides agree with TRBD1. Germline values: CDR1 KGHDR, CDR2 SFDVKD. Trimming took 4 bases from V and 4 from J; bases not matched to a gene: 11. This CDR3 is built from 16 residues. The chain's CDR3 is CATSEGGQADSYGYTF. For the CDR3, the DNA is TGTGCCACCAGTGAGGGCGGACAGGCCGACTCCTATGGCTACACCTTC.

This sequence joins TRBV30 and TRBJ1-6; 12 bases are shared with TRBD1. CDR3 length: 18 amino acids. Germline V CDR1 and CDR2: GTSNPN, SVGIG (reference sequence). V was clipped by 2 bases and J by 7 bases; unmatched bases: 12. The CDR3 spells CAWSSHSGTGGGNSPLHF. As DNA, the CDR3 is TGTGCCTGGAGTTCCCATTCCGGGACAGGGGGCGGCAATTCACCCCTCCACTTT.

V and J are TRBV4-1 and TRBJ1-2; perhaps TRBD1 as D (6 bases). The CDR3 extends over 16 amino acids. Trimming took 3 bases from V and 7 from J, leaving 21 bases between them. The V gene's germline CDR1 is MGHRA and CDR2 YSYEKL. The DNA of the CDR3 is TGCGCCAGCAGCCACGAGCAGGGGTACAGGGAAAGTGGCTACACCTTC. Encoded protein: CASSHEQGYRESGYTF.

The CDR3 region is CASSLAVTTYEQYF. CDR3 DNA sequence: TGCGCCAGCAGCTTGGCCGTCACGACCTACGAGCAGTACTTC. The chain joins TRBV5-1 to TRBJ2-7; no clear D. CDR3 length: 14 amino acids. The germline gives CDR1 SGHRS, CDR2 YFSETQ. The V end was cut by 0 bases, the J end by 2 bases, with 9 bases between.

The genes are TRBV18 and TRBJ1-6, with 7 positions matching TRBD1. V shed 2 bases, J shed 8 bases, and the junction held 3 bases outside the gene matches. Germline-derived CDR1 and CDR2 are KGHSH and LQKENI. The CDR3 covers 14 residues. The CDR3 loop reads CASSPGDSDSPLHF. DNA for the CDR3: TGTGCCAGCTCACCAGGGGACAGCGATTCACCCCTCCACTTT.

The CDR3 bases are TGTGCCAGCAGTGCCGGCGGTGTAGAGACCCAGTACTTC. Residues: CASSAGGVETQYF. The chain links TRBV28 to TRBJ2-5; D gene ambiguous. The germline gives CDR1 MDHEN, CDR2 SYDVKM. The CDR3 spans 13 residues. Between the trimmed V and J ends, which lost 5 bases and 4 bases, there was a span of 11 bases.

Written as DNA, the CDR3 is TGTGCGATTGGGACTCCGGGGGCAGATACGCAGTATTTT. It codes for CAIGTPGADTQYF. V and J are TRBV10-3 and TRBJ2-3; the D gene is possibly TRBD2 (6 bases). Germline V lookup: CDR1 ENHRY, CDR2 SYGVKD. The CDR3 runs 13 residues.

This rearrangement joins TRBV13 to TRBJ2-3; possibly TRBD1 for D (6 bases). There are 16 residues in the CDR3. Germline CDR1 reads PRHDT; CDR2 reads FYEKMQ (reference sequence). V shed 3 bases and J shed 4 bases, with 17 bases lying between them. CDR3 sequence (DNA): TGTGCCAGCAGCTTTAGGGGGACACTGTTGGCAGATACGCAGTATTTT. Translating gives CASSFRGTLLADTQYF.

The rearrangement uses TRBV6-1 and TRBJ2-7; 9 bases are a match to TRBD2. Looked up from germline, CDR1 is MNHNS and CDR2 is SASEGT. The CDR3 has 15 residues. The J segment lost 2 bases and the V segment lost 1 base, leaving 3 bases of the junction unmatched. CDR3 in DNA: TGTGCCAGCAGTGAAGACGTAGCGGGAGCCTACGAGCAGTACTTC. Encoded protein: CASSEDVAGAYEQYF.

CDR3 DNA: TGCGCCAGCAGCTTGGCCGCAACGGTGAATGAGCAGTTCTTC. Its translation: CASSLAATVNEQFF. The chain joins TRBV5-1 to TRBJ2-1; D call uncertain. The CDR3 covers 14 residues. CDR1 is SGHRS and CDR2 is YFSETQ in the germline V gene. Trimming took 0 bases from V and 7 from J, leaving 11 bases between them.

The chain joins TRBV5-4 to TRBJ2-1, with a possible D match to TRBD2 (6 bases). The CDR3 extends over 13 amino acids. Germline V gene sequence: CDR1 SGHNT, CDR2 YYREEE (reference sequence). V lost 0 bases, J lost 7 bases, and 8 bases lay in between. The CDR3 sequence: CASSLAGLNEQFF. The CDR3 nucleotides are TGTGCCAGCAGCTTGGCGGGACTGAATGAGCAGTTCTTC. The variable domain in full, with the rest retrieved from reference TRBV5-4 and TRBJ2-1, is ETGVTQSPTHLIKTRGQQVTLRCSSQSGHNTVSWYQQALGQGPQFIFQYYREEENGRGNFPPRFSGLQFPNYSSELNVNALELDDSALYLCASSLAGLNEQFFGPGTRLTVL.

For the CDR3, the DNA is TGTGCCAGCAGTTTCGGCAGGGACTCACCCCTCCACTTT. Its translation is CASSFGRDSPLHF. This sequence joins TRBV12-3 or TRBV12-4 and TRBJ1-6; the D gene is possibly TRBD1 (5 bases). Trimming stripped 3 bases from V and 10 bases from J, with 10 bases between. The CDR3 extends over 13 amino acids.

CDR3 DNA: TGTGCCAGCTCACCAGGGGAGATTTGGGCCGGTGAGACCCAGTACTTC. Amino acids: CASSPGEIWAGETQYF. This chain connects TRBV18 to TRBJ2-5, with D possibly TRBD2 on 5 matching bases. V shed 2 bases and J shed 5 bases, with 18 bases lying between them. The V gene's germline CDR1 is KGHSH and CDR2 LQKENI. CDR3 size: 16 residues.

The gene calls are TRBV18 and TRBJ1-3; 10 bases fit TRBD1. The CDR3 loop spans 16 amino acids. Germline V lookup: CDR1 KGHSH, CDR2 LQKENI. Trimming at V came to 3 bases and at J to 0 bases, leaving 2 bases not matched to a gene. The CDR3 reads CASSPGQGVSGNTIYF. The CDR3 nucleotides read TGTGCCAGCTCACCCGGACAGGGGGTCTCTGGAAACACCATATATTTT. The full variable domain, with the rest looked up from reference TRBV18 and TRBJ1-3, is NAGVMQNPRHLVRRRGQEARLRCSPMKGHSHVYWYRQLPEEGLKFMVYLQKENIIDESGMPKERFSAEFPKEGPSILRIQQVVRGDSAAYFCASSPGQGVSGNTIYFGEGSWLTVV.

V gene TRBV3-1 (or the pseudogene TRBV3-2) combines with J gene TRBJ2-3, with TRBD2 identical over 8 bases. The length of the CDR3 is 17 residues. The ends lost 0 bases at V and 1 base at J; junction bases unmatched: 6. Germline V lookup: CDR1 LGHDT, CDR2 YNNKEL (reference sequence). The CDR3, as DNA: TGTGCCAGCAGCCAAGAGAGACAAGCGGGAGGCACAGATACGCAGTATTTT. This sequence encodes CASSQERQAGGTDTQYF.

The rearrangement links TRBV5-1 to TRBJ2-1; a possible D gene is TRBD1 (5 bases). Germline V gene data show CDR1 as SGHRS and CDR2 as YFSETQ. This CDR3 spans 15 amino acids. V dropped 1 base and J dropped 0 bases, with 8 bases sitting between them. CDR3 residues: CASSLSQGSYNEQFF. The CDR3 coding sequence is TGCGCCAGCAGCTTGAGCCAGGGCTCCTACAATGAGCAGTTCTTC.

This chain links TRBV18 with TRBJ2-7, with 7 bases fitting TRBD1. J was trimmed by 7 bases and V by 5 bases; bases with no gene match: 11. Germline V CDR1 and CDR2: KGHSH, LQKENI. The CDR3 is 14 residues long. CDR3 amino acids: CASSIQGSTGEQYF. Written as DNA, the CDR3 is TGTGCCAGCTCAATACAGGGGTCTACGGGGGAGCAGTACTTC.